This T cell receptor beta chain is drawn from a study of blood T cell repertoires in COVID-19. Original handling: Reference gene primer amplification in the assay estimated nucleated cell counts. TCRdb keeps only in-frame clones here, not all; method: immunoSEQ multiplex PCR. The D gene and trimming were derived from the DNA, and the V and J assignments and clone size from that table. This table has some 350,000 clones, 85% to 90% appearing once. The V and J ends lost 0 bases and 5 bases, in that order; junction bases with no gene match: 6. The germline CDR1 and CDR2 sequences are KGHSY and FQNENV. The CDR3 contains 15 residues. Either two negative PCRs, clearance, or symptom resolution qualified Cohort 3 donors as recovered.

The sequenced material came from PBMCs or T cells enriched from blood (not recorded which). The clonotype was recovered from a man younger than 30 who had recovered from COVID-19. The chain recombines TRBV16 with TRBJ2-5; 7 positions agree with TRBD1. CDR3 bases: TGTGCCAGCAGCCAATCAGGGGGCTTGATCGAGACCCAGTACTTC. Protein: CASSQSGGLIETQYF.